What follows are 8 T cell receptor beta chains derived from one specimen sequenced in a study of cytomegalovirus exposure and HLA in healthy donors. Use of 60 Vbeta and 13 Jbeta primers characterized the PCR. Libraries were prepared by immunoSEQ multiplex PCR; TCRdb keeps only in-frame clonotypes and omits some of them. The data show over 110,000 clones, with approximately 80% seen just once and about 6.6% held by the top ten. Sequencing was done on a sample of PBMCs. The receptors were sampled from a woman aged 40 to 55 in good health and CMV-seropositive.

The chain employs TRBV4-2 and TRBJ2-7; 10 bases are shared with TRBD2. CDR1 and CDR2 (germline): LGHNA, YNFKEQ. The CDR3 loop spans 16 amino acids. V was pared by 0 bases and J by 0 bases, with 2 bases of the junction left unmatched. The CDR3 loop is CASSQELAGYSYEQYF. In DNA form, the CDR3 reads TGTGCCAGCAGCCAAGAACTAGCGGGATACTCCTACGAGCAGTACTTC.

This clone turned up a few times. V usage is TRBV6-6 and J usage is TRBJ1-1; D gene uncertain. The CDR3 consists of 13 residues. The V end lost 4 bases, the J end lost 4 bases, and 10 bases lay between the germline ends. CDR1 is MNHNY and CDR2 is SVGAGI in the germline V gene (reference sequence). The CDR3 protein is CASSFEVRTEAFF. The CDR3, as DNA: TGTGCCAGCAGTTTCGAAGTGCGCACTGAAGCTTTCTTT.

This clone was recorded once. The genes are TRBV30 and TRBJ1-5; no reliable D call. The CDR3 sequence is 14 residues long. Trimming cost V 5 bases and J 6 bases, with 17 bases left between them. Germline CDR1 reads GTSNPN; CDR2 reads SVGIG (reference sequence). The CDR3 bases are TGTGCCTGGGGCACGGGGATGGGGAGTCAGCCCCAGCATTTT. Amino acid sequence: CAWGTGMGSQPQHF.

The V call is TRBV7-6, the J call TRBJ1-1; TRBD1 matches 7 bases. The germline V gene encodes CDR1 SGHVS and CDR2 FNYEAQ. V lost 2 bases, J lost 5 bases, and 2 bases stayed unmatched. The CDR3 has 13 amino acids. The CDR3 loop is CASSLQGDTEAFF. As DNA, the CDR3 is TGTGCCAGCAGCTTACAGGGGGATACTGAAGCTTTCTTT.

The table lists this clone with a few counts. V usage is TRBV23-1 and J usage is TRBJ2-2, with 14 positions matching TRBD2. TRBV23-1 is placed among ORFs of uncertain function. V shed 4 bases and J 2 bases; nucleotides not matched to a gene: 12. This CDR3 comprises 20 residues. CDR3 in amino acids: CASSRIGLAGGSGNTGELFF. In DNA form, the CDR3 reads TGCGCCAGCAGTCGAATCGGACTAGCGGGAGGATCTGGAAACACCGGGGAGCTGTTTTTT.

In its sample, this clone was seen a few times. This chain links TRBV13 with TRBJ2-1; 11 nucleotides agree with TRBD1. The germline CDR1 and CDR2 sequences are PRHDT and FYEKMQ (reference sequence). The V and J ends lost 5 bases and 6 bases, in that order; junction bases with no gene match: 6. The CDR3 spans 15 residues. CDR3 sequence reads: CASSPPGTGGNEQFF. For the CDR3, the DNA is TGTGCCAGCAGCCCCCCCGGGACAGGGGGCAATGAGCAGTTCTTC. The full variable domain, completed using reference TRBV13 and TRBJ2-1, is AAGVIQSPRHLIKEKRETATLKCYPIPRHDTVYWYQQGPGQDPQFLISFYEKMQSDKGSIPDRFSAQQFSDYHSELNMSSLELGDSALYFCASSPPGTGGNEQFFGPGTRLTVL.

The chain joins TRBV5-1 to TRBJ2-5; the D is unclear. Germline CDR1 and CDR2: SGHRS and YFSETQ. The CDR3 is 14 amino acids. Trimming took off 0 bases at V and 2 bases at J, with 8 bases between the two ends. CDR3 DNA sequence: TGCGCCAGCAGCTTGGTGACGACTCAAGAGACCCAGTACTTC. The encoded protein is CASSLVTTQETQYF.

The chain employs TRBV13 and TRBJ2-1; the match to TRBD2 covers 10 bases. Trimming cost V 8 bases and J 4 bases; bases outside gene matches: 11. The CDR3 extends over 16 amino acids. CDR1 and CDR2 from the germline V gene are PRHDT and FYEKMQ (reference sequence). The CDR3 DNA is TGTGCCAGCTCCCCCTTTCTAGCGGGAGAATACAATGAGCAGTTCTTC. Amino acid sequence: CASSPFLAGEYNEQFF.